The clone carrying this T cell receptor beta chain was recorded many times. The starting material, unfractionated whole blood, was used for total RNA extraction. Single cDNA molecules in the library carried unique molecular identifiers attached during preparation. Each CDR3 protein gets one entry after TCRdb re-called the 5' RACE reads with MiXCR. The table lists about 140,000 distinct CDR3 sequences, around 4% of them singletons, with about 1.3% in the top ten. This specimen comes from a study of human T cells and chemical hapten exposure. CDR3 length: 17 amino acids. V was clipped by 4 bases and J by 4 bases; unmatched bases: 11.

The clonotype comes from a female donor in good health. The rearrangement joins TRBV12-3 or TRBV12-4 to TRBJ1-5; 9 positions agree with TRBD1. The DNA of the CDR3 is TGTGCCAGCAGTTCTTACGGGACAGGGCTATCAAATCAGCCCCAGCATTTT. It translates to CASSSYGTGLSNQPQHF.